This TCR beta chain stems from a study of blood T cells in healthy people across ages. Study as a whole: Per every two T cells, about one barcoded beta molecule was captured by template switching.

The CDR3 is 14 amino acids. The V segment lost 1 base and the J segment 1 base; nucleotides outside the gene matches: 1. Looked up from germline, CDR1 is SQVTM and CDR2 is ANQGSEA. This clonotype has a count of ten or more. Every donor provided approximately 10 milliliters of peripheral blood. Through a sample-barcoded 5' primer and a J-beta primer mix, a second PCR was run for roughly 6 to 11 cycles. Researchers report that a template-switch adaptor with 12 random nucleotides tagged each cDNA molecule. TCRdb re-called the 5' RACE reads through MiXCR, storing one row per CDR3 protein. The table lists 600,000 or so distinct CDR3 sequences, under 30% of them singletons.

The sequencing sample was made of blood. The chain uses TRBV29-1 and TRBJ2-1; the match to TRBD1 covers 7 bases. The receptor was derived from a woman at least 80 years old in good health. The CDR3 loop reads CSVEATGSYNEQFF. The CDR3 DNA reads TGCAGCGTTGAAGCGACAGGGTCCTACAATGAGCAGTTCTTC.